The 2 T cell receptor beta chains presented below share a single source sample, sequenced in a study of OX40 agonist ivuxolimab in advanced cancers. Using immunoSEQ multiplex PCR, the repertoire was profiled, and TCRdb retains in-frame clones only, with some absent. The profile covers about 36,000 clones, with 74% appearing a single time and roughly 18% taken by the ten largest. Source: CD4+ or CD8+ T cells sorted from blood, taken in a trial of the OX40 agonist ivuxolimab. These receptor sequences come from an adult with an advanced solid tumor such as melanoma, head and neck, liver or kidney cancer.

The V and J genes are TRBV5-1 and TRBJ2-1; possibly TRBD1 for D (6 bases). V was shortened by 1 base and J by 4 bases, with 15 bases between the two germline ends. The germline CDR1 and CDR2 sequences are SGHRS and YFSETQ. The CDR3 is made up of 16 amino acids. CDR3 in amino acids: CASSLNPGTHYNEQFF. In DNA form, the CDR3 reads TGCGCCAGCAGCTTGAATCCCGGGACACATTACAATGAGCAGTTCTTC. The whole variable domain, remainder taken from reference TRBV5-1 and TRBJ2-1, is KAGVTQTPRYLIKTRGQQVTLSCSPISGHRSVSWYQQTPGQGLQFLFEYFSETQRNKGNFPGRFSGRQFSNSRSEMNVSTLELGDSALYLCASSLNPGTHYNEQFFGPGTRLTVL.

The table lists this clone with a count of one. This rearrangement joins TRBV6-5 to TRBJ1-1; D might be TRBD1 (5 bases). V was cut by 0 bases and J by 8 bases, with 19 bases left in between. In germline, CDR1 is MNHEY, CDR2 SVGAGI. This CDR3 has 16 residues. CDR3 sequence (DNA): TGTGCCAGCAGTTACTCCTATCAGGGTACGGGCTCCGAAGCTTTCTTT. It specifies CASSYSYQGTGSEAFF.